At least ten counts were recorded for the clone carrying this T cell receptor (beta chain). Its cognate antigen is unknown. Researchers made TCR beta libraries by using iRepertoire HTBI primers and running Arm-PCR on CDR3 regions. TCRdb processed the multiplex PCR reads anew with MiXCR; each CDR3 protein has one entry. The table includes roughly 610,000 distinct CDR3 sequences, 16% detected once. The sample's time point: newly diagnosed GD, antithyroid drugs for less than 3 months. Preparation of the TCR library used RNA extracted from PBMCs. Diagnoses of Graves' disease were made by American Thyroid Association guidelines. Staff drew approximately 9.3 milliliters of peripheral blood into EDTA tubes. The entry originates in a study of regulatory T cells in long-lasting Graves disease. Notes on the study in general: Small sample size may have lowered accuracy. Persistent disease showed a preference for TRBV28, TRBJ1-2 and TRBJ2-5.

V shed 5 bases, J shed 0 bases, and the junction held 11 bases outside the gene matches. Germline V gene lookup returns CDR1 KGHDR and CDR2 SFDVKD. This CDR3 is 17 amino acids long. The sample also formed part of further work on T cells in Graves' hyperthyroidism and ophthalmopathy.

The sequence was collected from a woman in her 30s with Graves disease. This specimen was peripheral blood mononuclear cells (PBMCs), taken at new diagnosis, from a patient treated with antithyroid drugs. This sequence joins TRBV24-1 and TRBJ2-5; 7 bases are a match to TRBD1. The CDR3 is CATSAAPGQRYQETQYF. CDR3 DNA sequence: TGTGCCACCAGTGCCGCTCCGGGACAGAGGTACCAAGAGACCCAGTACTTC.